The 24 T cell receptor beta chains below were found in one sample sequenced in a study of T cells after yellow fever vaccination (dated by TCRdb to about 2019). The library was prepared using 5' RACE. Sequencing took place on an Illumina NovaSeq 6000. Using fastp at Q25 and MiXCR, TCRdb reprocessed the public reads and kept productive beta chains. Every entry covers one CDR3 protein and lists the most common genes and DNA from its rows. Across this sample there are more than 300,000 distinct CDR3 sequences, with roughly 10% seen only once. The ten top clones hold about 3.5% of the sample. Sample treatment or condition, as interpreted from the label and publication: live attenuated yellow fever vaccine strain. Sequencing was performed on CD4+ T cells sorted from PBMCs, taken 45 days after the yellow fever booster vaccination. These receptors were obtained from a man aged 18 to 29 who received the YFV17D yellow fever vaccine.

This clonotype was detected a few times. This sequence joins TRBV27 and TRBJ2-3; TRBD2 matches 10 bases. Germline values: CDR1 MNHEY, CDR2 SMNVEV (reference sequence). J lost 8 bases, V lost 8 bases, and 10 bases had no gene match. The CDR3 sequence is 14 residues long. The CDR3 bases are TGTGCCAGCCGAGCGGGGGGGCGCCGGGGTACGCAGTATTTT. It translates to CASRAGGRRGTQYF.

The V call is TRBV6-5, the J call TRBJ2-1; the D gene is possibly TRBD2 (5 bases). The germline CDR1 and CDR2 sequences are MNHEY and SVGAGI. This CDR3 contains 15 residues. V was clipped by 6 bases and J by 4 bases, with 16 bases between them. In nucleotides, the CDR3 is TGTGCCAGCAGCCCCCCCGGGGAGCCTTACAATGAGCAGTTCTTC. This codes for CASSPPGEPYNEQFF.

In its sample, this clonotype was seen many times. This chain uses TRBV10-3 with TRBJ2-1; 14 nucleotides agree with TRBD2. The CDR3 sequence is 15 residues long. CDR1 and CDR2 (germline): ENHRY, SYGVKD. Germline trimming cut 6 bases from V and 9 bases from J; bases unmatched to any gene: 7. The CDR3 coding sequence is TGTGCCATCAGCCGAGGACTAGCGGGGGGAGGTGAGCAGTTCTTC. It specifies CAISRGLAGGGEQFF.

This clonotype showed up many times. The chain couples TRBV10-3 to TRBJ2-1; TRBD1 matches 8 bases. CDR1 is ENHRY and CDR2 is SYGVKD in the germline V gene. V gave up 10 bases and J gave up 10 bases; unmatched junction bases: 6. This CDR3 region has 11 residues. CDR3 sequence (DNA): TGTGCCAGCCTCAACAGGGGGGAGCAGTTCTTC. Residues: CASLNRGEQFF.

This clonotype was seen more than once but under ten times. V usage is TRBV7-9 and J usage is TRBJ2-7; 13 nucleotides match TRBD2. With V trimmed by 5 bases and J by 5 bases, 6 bases remained unmatched. The V gene's germline CDR1 is SEHNR and CDR2 FQNEAQ (reference sequence). The CDR3 length is 15 residues. CDR3 sequence (DNA): TGTGCCAGCAGCACTGGGACTAGCGGGGCCCACGAGCAGTACTTC. Its protein is CASSTGTSGAHEQYF.

The sample holds many counts of this clonotype. V gene TRBV6-5 combines with J gene TRBJ1-5; 7 bases fit TRBD1. Germline trimming cut 6 bases from V and 1 base from J; bases unmatched to any gene: 18. The CDR3 has 19 amino acids. Germline-derived CDR1 and CDR2 are MNHEY and SVGAGI. The CDR3 protein is CASRSRDSRGFSSNQPQHF. CDR3 DNA: TGTGCCAGCAGGTCCCGGGACAGCCGTGGATTTTCCAGCAATCAGCCCCAGCATTTT.

The V gene is TRBV11-2, the J gene TRBJ1-2, with D perhaps TRBD1 (6 bases). Germline CDR1 reads SGHAT; CDR2 reads FQNNGV. The CDR3 covers 14 residues. Trimming removed 1 base from V and 7 bases from J, with 13 bases in between. The CDR3 nucleotides are TGTGCCAGCAGCTTAGCACAGGGATCGCGTGGCTACACCTTC. This codes for CASSLAQGSRGYTF.

V gene TRBV4-3 combines with J gene TRBJ1-1, with TRBD1 matching over 8 bases. V trimming: 4 bases; J trimming: 8 bases; junction bases outside the gene matches: 12. This CDR3 contains 15 residues. CDR1 and CDR2 (germline): LGHNA, YSLEER. CDR3 coding DNA: TGCGCCAGCAGCCCTCAGATCACAGGGGGATCCGAAGCTTTCTTT. Translating gives CASSPQITGGSEAFF.

A few counts support this clonotype. The chain combines TRBV4-1 with TRBJ2-2, with TRBD1 matching 7 bases. V was pared by 2 bases and J by 6 bases, with 12 bases of the junction left unmatched. Germline CDR1 and CDR2: MGHRA and YSYEKL. CDR3 length: 17 residues. The DNA for the CDR3 is TGCGCCAGCAGCCAACCCCCGGGACAGACCTCATCCGGGGAGCTGTTTTTT. Encoded protein: CASSQPPGQTSSGELFF.

This clonotype has at least ten counts. The genes are TRBV3-1 and TRBJ1-1; 7 bases line up with TRBD1. The CDR3 extends over 13 amino acids. The J segment lost 1 base and the V segment lost 7 bases, leaving 3 bases of the junction unmatched. Germline values: CDR1 LGHDT, CDR2 YNNKEL (reference sequence). The CDR3 is CASMGTANTEAFF. The CDR3 nucleotides read TGTGCCAGCATGGGGACAGCGAACACTGAAGCTTTCTTT.

This clonotype was recorded a few times. V and J are TRBV9 and TRBJ2-3; no reliable D call. There are 14 residues in the CDR3. V was pared by 1 base and J by 5 bases, with 11 bases between. Germline values: CDR1 SGDLS, CDR2 YYNGEE. The CDR3: CASSVRVLRDTQYF. For the CDR3, the DNA is TGTGCCAGCAGCGTAAGGGTGTTGAGAGATACGCAGTATTTT.

This clonotype showed up many times. This chain connects TRBV6-2 or TRBV6-3 to TRBJ1-6; D may be TRBD1 (5 bases). The V end lost 0 bases, the J end lost 7 bases, and 22 bases lay between the germline ends. CDR3 size: 19 residues. Germline V CDR1 and CDR2: MNHEY, SVGEGT. DNA for the CDR3: TGTGCCAGCAGTTACTCGAAACAGGCTCTCCGCCGCAGAAATTCACCCCTCCACTTT. It is translated as CASSYSKQALRRRNSPLHF.

The table lists this clonotype with a few counts. The J gene is TRBJ2-1, the V gene TRBV20-1; TRBD2 matches 11 bases. The germline V gene encodes CDR1 DFQATT and CDR2 SNEGSKA (reference sequence). CDR3 length equals 15 residues. Trimming took 3 bases from V and 7 from J; bases not matched to a gene: 8. CDR3 residues: CSASRLAGGRNEQFF. CDR3 nucleotides: TGCAGTGCTAGTAGGCTAGCGGGGGGTAGGAATGAGCAGTTCTTC.

J is TRBJ1-5 and V is TRBV20-1; weak D call: TRBD1 (5 bases). The CDR3 has 14 residues. Germline V gives CDR1 DFQATT, CDR2 SNEGSKA (reference sequence). V lost 5 bases to trimming and J lost 5 bases, with 16 bases between them. The CDR3: CSAASPGFHQPQHF. The CDR3 nucleotides are TGCAGTGCTGCCTCTCCAGGGTTCCATCAGCCCCAGCATTTT.

At least ten counts were recorded for this clonotype. The gene calls are TRBV4-2 and TRBJ2-1; TRBD1 matches 7 bases. The CDR3 is 16 amino acids. Germline V gene lookup returns CDR1 LGHNA and CDR2 YNFKEQ. The V and J ends lost 4 bases and 6 bases, in that order; junction bases with no gene match: 12. The DNA of the CDR3 is TGTGCCAGCAGCCCCCACCGACAGGGTGACGGCAATGAGCAGTTCTTC. It yields the protein CASSPHRQGDGNEQFF.

There are a few counts of this clonotype. This sequence joins TRBV12-3 or TRBV12-4 and TRBJ2-1, with 7 bases lining up with TRBD1. The CDR3 spans 14 residues. After removal of 1 base from V and 4 bases from J, the junction contained 1 base not matched to a gene. CDR3 coding DNA: TGTGCCAGCAGTTTAGTACAGGGGTACAATGAGCAGTTCTTC. Residues: CASSLVQGYNEQFF.

The rearrangement links TRBV5-4 to TRBJ2-5, with 11 positions matching TRBD2. This CDR3 comprises 15 residues. Trimming cost V 5 bases and J 0 bases; bases outside gene matches: 3. Germline values: CDR1 SGHNT, CDR2 YYREEE (reference sequence). CDR3 sequence: CASRQLAGDQETQYF. In nucleotides, the CDR3 is TGTGCCAGCAGACAACTAGCGGGGGACCAAGAGACCCAGTACTTC.

This clonotype was observed a handful of times. The gene calls are TRBV6-1 and TRBJ1-3; unclear D gene. This CDR3 region has 15 residues. Per germline, CDR1 MNHNS and CDR2 SASEGT. V lost 3 bases to trimming and J lost 0 bases, with 9 bases between them. The CDR3 is CASSDGSLSGNTIYF. The CDR3 DNA follows: TGTGCCAGCAGTGACGGCAGCCTCTCTGGAAACACCATATATTTT.

V and J are TRBV5-1 and TRBJ2-7; a weak D match, TRBD1 (5 bases). CDR1 SGHRS and CDR2 YFSETQ come from the germline V gene. The CDR3 covers 14 residues. Trimming took off 1 base at V and 5 bases at J, with 13 bases between the two ends. CDR3 bases: TGCGCCAGCAGCTTGCAGGGATCCATTAACGAGCAGTACTTC. Protein: CASSLQGSINEQYF. The full variable domain, its missing parts supplied by reference TRBV5-1 and TRBJ2-7, is KAGVTQTPRYLIKTRGQQVTLSCSPISGHRSVSWYQQTPGQGLQFLFEYFSETQRNKGNFPGRFSGRQFSNSRSEMNVSTLELGDSALYLCASSLQGSINEQYFGPGTRLTVT.

This clonotype came up a few times. This chain connects TRBV7-2 to TRBJ1-1, with 7 bases aligning to TRBD1. Germline V gene data show CDR1 as SGHTA and CDR2 as FQGNSA. With V trimmed by 0 bases and J by 4 bases, 5 bases remained unmatched. There are 15 residues in the CDR3. This CDR3 is CASSLASTGSTEAFF. The DNA for the CDR3 is TGTGCCAGCAGCTTAGCGTCGACAGGGAGCACTGAAGCTTTCTTT.

This clonotype was observed at least ten times. V and J are TRBV5-4 and TRBJ1-1; a possible D gene is TRBD1 (5 bases). The V gene lost 5 bases and the J gene lost 2 bases, with 13 bases spanning the gap. CDR3 length: 14 residues. Per the germline V gene, CDR1 is SGHNT and CDR2 is YYREEE (reference sequence). The CDR3 bases are TGTGCCAGCAGACCCGACAGTGACAACACTGAAGCTTTCTTT. Its translation is CASRPDSDNTEAFF.

This clonotype was detected many times. This rearrangement joins TRBV28 to TRBJ2-2; 7 bases are shared with TRBD2. V lost 5 bases and J lost 5; bases outside the gene matches: 17. The V gene's germline CDR1 is MDHEN and CDR2 SYDVKM. CDR3 length: 18 residues. CDR3 protein: CASSPLGSWGGRTGELFF. CDR3 nucleotide sequence: TGTGCCAGCAGTCCCCTTGGTAGCTGGGGGGGAAGGACCGGGGAGCTGTTTTTT.

This clonotype was picked up many times. V usage is TRBV6-2 or TRBV6-3 and J usage is TRBJ2-2; weak D call: TRBD2 (7 bases). Germline V gives CDR1 MNHEY, CDR2 SVGEGT. Trimming left V 6 bases short and J 4 bases short, with 18 bases between. The CDR3 runs 16 residues. The CDR3 protein is CASSRGGAMSTGELFF. In DNA form, the CDR3 reads TGTGCCAGCAGCAGAGGGGGGGCTATGAGCACCGGGGAGCTGTTTTTT.

V is TRBV5-1 and J is TRBJ2-3; D gene unclear. V dropped 4 bases and J dropped 2 bases, with 5 bases sitting between them. CDR1 is SGHRS and CDR2 is YFSETQ in the germline V gene. This CDR3 contains 12 residues. DNA for the CDR3: TGCGCCAGCAGCCTGCTCACAGATACGCAGTATTTT. Its protein is CASSLLTDTQYF.